A selection of T cell receptor beta chains follows, all from one sample in a study of blood T cell repertoires in COVID-19. Assay: immunoSEQ multiplex PCR; the TCRdb copy retains only in-frame clones and omits some. The sample has around 45,000 clones, 82% seen once. Material: peripheral blood. These receptors came from a woman aged 55-69 years with acute or convalescent COVID-19. Each CDR3 is given with its conserved first and last residue. The D gene is left open where the match is weak. Only some rows state a clone size, as once, few, many or a class for expanded clones.

j_gene: TRBJ2-1
abundance: .
v_gene: TRBV6-5
d_gene: .
CDR3nt: TGTGCCAGCAGTTACGGTATACAGGGGGGGAATGAGCAGTTCTTC
CDR3aa: CASSYGIQGGNEQFF

j_gene: TRBJ1-2
abundance: .
v_gene: TRBV30
d_gene: .
CDR3nt: TGTGCCTGGACTAGGACTGGACAGCTAAACTATGGCTACACCTTC
CDR3aa: CAWTRTGQLNYGYTF

j_gene: TRBJ1-6
abundance: .
v_gene: TRBV6-5
d_gene: .
CDR3nt: TGTGCCGGATGCCTTGGGACAATCGATAATTCACCCCTCCACTTT
CDR3aa: CAGCLGTIDNSPLHF

j_gene: TRBJ2-3
abundance: .
v_gene: TRBV24-1
d_gene: TRBD2
CDR3nt: TGTGCCACCGGGGGAGGGTGGGGTAGCACAGATACGCAGTATTTT
CDR3aa: CATGGGWGSTDTQYF

j_gene: TRBJ2-2
abundance: .
v_gene: TRBV29-1
d_gene: TRBD2
CDR3nt: TGCAGCGTGGGGACTACGTGGGGAACCGGGGAGCTGTTTTTT
CDR3aa: CSVGTTWGTGELFF

j_gene: TRBJ1-6
abundance: .
v_gene: TRBV7-3
d_gene: .
CDR3nt: TGTGCCAGCAGCTTAAAGGGGGGGAAGGATTCACCCCTCCACTTT
CDR3aa: CASSLKGGKDSPLHF

j_gene: TRBJ2-3
abundance: few
v_gene: TRBV3-1/TRBV3-2
d_gene: .
CDR3nt: TGTGCCAGCAGCCTAGACAGTACCACAGATACGCAGTATTTT
CDR3aa: CASSLDSTTDTQYF

j_gene: TRBJ1-1
abundance: .
v_gene: TRBV29-1
d_gene: TRBD1
CDR3nt: TGCAGCGCTCGACAGGGGAAGAGCGGCACTGAAGCTTTCTTT
CDR3aa: CSARQGKSGTEAFF

j_gene: TRBJ2-1
abundance: .
v_gene: TRBV11-2
d_gene: .
CDR3nt: TGTGCCAGCAGCTTAGATCTCTACAATGAGCAGTTCTTC
CDR3aa: CASSLDLYNEQFF

j_gene: TRBJ2-1
abundance: .
v_gene: TRBV18
d_gene: .
CDR3nt: TGTGCCAGCTCGTCCGCTAGTCCGGAGCAGTTCTTC
CDR3aa: CASSSASPEQFF

j_gene: TRBJ1-1
abundance: .
v_gene: TRBV5-6
d_gene: .
CDR3nt: TGTGCCAGCATGAAGGAGGGGATACAAGGGATGGAAGCTTTCTTT
CDR3aa: CASMKEGIQGMEAFF

j_gene: TRBJ1-5
abundance: .
v_gene: TRBV6-1
d_gene: TRBD1
CDR3nt: TGTGCCAGCAGCGAAGACAGGGCCAATCAGCCCCAGCATTTT
CDR3aa: CASSEDRANQPQHF

j_gene: TRBJ1-3
abundance: .
v_gene: TRBV2
d_gene: TRBD1
CDR3nt: TGTGCCAGCAGTGAAGCCAGGGGGAGGAACACCATATATTTT
CDR3aa: CASSEARGRNTIYF

j_gene: TRBJ2-1
abundance: .
v_gene: TRBV5-1
d_gene: TRBD2
CDR3nt: TGCGCCAGCAGCAGGACTAGCGGGGGGGCCGTTGAGCAGTTCTTC
CDR3aa: CASSRTSGGAVEQFF

j_gene: TRBJ2-4
abundance: .
v_gene: TRBV3-1/TRBV3-2
d_gene: .
CDR3nt: TGTGCCAGCAGCCAGGCAGCCAAAAACATTCAGTACTTC
CDR3aa: CASSQAAKNIQYF

j_gene: TRBJ2-2
abundance: .
v_gene: TRBV7-3
d_gene: .
CDR3nt: TGTGCCAGCAGCCCCGGACAGTACACCGGGGAGCTGTTTTTT
CDR3aa: CASSPGQYTGELFF

j_gene: TRBJ2-3
abundance: .
v_gene: TRBV6-4
d_gene: TRBD2
CDR3nt: TGTGCCAGCAGTGACTCGGCGGGGGGGCCACGAGATACGCAGTATTTT
CDR3aa: CASSDSAGGPRDTQYF

j_gene: TRBJ1-2
abundance: .
v_gene: TRBV19
d_gene: .
CDR3nt: TGTGCCAGTCGTACAGGGTTCCTTGGCTACACCTTC
CDR3aa: CASRTGFLGYTF

j_gene: TRBJ1-1
abundance: few
v_gene: TRBV20-1
d_gene: TRBD1
CDR3nt: TGCAGTGCAAGTCAGGGGGCGGTCACTGAAGCTTTCTTT
CDR3aa: CSASQGAVTEAFF

j_gene: TRBJ1-3
abundance: once
v_gene: TRBV4-2
d_gene: TRBD1
CDR3nt: TGTGCCAGCAGCCACCCTGGGACAGGCAACTCTGGAAACACCATATATTTT
CDR3aa: CASSHPGTGNSGNTIYF

j_gene: TRBJ2-1
abundance: .
v_gene: TRBV6-4
d_gene: TRBD1
CDR3nt: TGTGCCAGCAGCGCCGGGACAGGGTCTAATGAGCAGTTCTTC
CDR3aa: CASSAGTGSNEQFF

j_gene: TRBJ2-7
abundance: .
v_gene: TRBV7-2
d_gene: TRBD2
CDR3nt: TGTGCCAGCAGCTTAACCGGGGGGGCCTCAAACGAGCAGTACTTC
CDR3aa: CASSLTGGASNEQYF

j_gene: TRBJ1-1
abundance: .
v_gene: TRBV6-2/TRBV6-3
d_gene: .
CDR3nt: TGTGCCAGCAGTTACTTGGTACAGAACACTGAAGCTTTCTTT
CDR3aa: CASSYLVQNTEAFF

j_gene: TRBJ2-1
abundance: .
v_gene: TRBV7-2
d_gene: TRBD2
CDR3nt: TGTGCCAGCAGCTTAGCCCCTAGCGGGGGCTCTCACAATGAGCAGTTCTTC
CDR3aa: CASSLAPSGGSHNEQFF

j_gene: TRBJ1-4
abundance: .
v_gene: TRBV7-3
d_gene: .
CDR3nt: TGTGCCAGCAGGTCGCCCGGGAGGGTTAATGAAAAACTGTTTTTT
CDR3aa: CASRSPGRVNEKLFF

j_gene: TRBJ2-5
abundance: .
v_gene: TRBV7-8
d_gene: .
CDR3nt: TGTGCCAGCAGCCCCTGGGGGGAGCAAGAGACCCAGTACTTC
CDR3aa: CASSPWGEQETQYF

j_gene: TRBJ1-2
abundance: .
v_gene: TRBV18
d_gene: TRBD1
CDR3nt: TGTGCCAGCTCGCTGGACAGGGGGGCCGGAATCTATGGCTACACCTTC
CDR3aa: CASSLDRGAGIYGYTF

j_gene: TRBJ2-1
abundance: .
v_gene: TRBV29-1
d_gene: .
CDR3nt: TGCAGCGTTGAATCCCCGACAGTTTACAATGAGCAGTTCTTC
CDR3aa: CSVESPTVYNEQFF

j_gene: TRBJ2-1
abundance: .
v_gene: TRBV24-1
d_gene: .
CDR3nt: TGTGCCACCAGAGAGGCTAGGTGGGATGAGCAGTTCTTC
CDR3aa: CATREARWDEQFF

j_gene: TRBJ2-3
abundance: .
v_gene: TRBV6-2/TRBV6-3
d_gene: TRBD2
CDR3nt: TGTGCCAGCAGTTACCTGGCGGGGGGCGGAGCGACAGATACGCAGTATTTT
CDR3aa: CASSYLAGGGATDTQYF

j_gene: TRBJ2-1
abundance: .
v_gene: TRBV19
d_gene: TRBD1
CDR3nt: TGTGCCAGTAGTATAACAGGGGGTCCCTACAATGAGCAGTTCTTC
CDR3aa: CASSITGGPYNEQFF